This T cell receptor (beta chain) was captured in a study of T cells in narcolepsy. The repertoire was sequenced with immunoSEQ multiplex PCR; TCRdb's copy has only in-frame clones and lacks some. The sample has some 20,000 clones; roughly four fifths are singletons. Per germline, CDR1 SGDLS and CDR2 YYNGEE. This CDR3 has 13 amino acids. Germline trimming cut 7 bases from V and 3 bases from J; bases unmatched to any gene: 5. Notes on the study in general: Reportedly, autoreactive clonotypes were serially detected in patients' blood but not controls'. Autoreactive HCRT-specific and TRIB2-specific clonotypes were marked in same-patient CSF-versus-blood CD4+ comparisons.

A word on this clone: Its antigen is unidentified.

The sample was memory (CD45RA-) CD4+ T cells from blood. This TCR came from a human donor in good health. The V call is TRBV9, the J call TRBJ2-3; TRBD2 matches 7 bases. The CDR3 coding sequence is TGTGCCAGCGGAAGGGGAGGGACAGATACGCAGTATTTT. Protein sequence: CASGRGGTDTQYF. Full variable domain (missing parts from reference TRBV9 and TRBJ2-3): DSGVTQTPKHLITATGQRVTLRCSPRSGDLSVYWYQQSLDQGLQFLIQYYNGEERAKGNILERFSAQQFPDLHSELNLSSLELGDSALYFCASGRGGTDTQYFGPGTRLTVL.